Reported below is one TCR beta chain. There is no known antigen for this receptor. No per-base quality is available; no much larger clone lies one base away. Counted from cysteine to phenylalanine, this CDR3 has 16 amino acids. Of all the DNA, just the CDR3 is kept, 48 bases in frame from base 1. The germline V gene encodes CDR1 SGDLS and CDR2 YYNGEE. Deletion took 0 bases off V and 5 bases off J, with a span of 17 bases between the germline ends. This record comes from a study of T cell changes during pregnancy in multiple sclerosis (dated by TCRdb to the late 2010s). In terms of the full investigation: The study looked at changes in the T cell repertoire across pregnancy in women with multiple sclerosis.

Library preparation used the immunoSEQ multiplex PCR assay. In TCRdb, the immuneACCESS table is reduced to in-frame sequences with V and J assigned. These tables do not hold every clone; where another copy was compared, an unresolved V gene accounts for under half, and the others remain unexplained. The table for this sample lists 45,000 to 55,000 clones; over 80% of them were counted only once. Jointly, the top ten make up about 0.18% of the sample. Source: CD4+ T cells from peripheral blood mononuclear cells, taken after pregnancy. This TCR derives from a female donor in good health, enrolled as a control in a pregnancy study. This receptor chain uses TRBV9 and TRBJ1-1, with no reliable assignment of the D segment. The DNA sequence reads TGTGCCAGCAGCGTAGGACCCTCGGGGAGAGGAACTGAAGCTTTCTTT. It codes for CASSVGPSGRGTEAFF.